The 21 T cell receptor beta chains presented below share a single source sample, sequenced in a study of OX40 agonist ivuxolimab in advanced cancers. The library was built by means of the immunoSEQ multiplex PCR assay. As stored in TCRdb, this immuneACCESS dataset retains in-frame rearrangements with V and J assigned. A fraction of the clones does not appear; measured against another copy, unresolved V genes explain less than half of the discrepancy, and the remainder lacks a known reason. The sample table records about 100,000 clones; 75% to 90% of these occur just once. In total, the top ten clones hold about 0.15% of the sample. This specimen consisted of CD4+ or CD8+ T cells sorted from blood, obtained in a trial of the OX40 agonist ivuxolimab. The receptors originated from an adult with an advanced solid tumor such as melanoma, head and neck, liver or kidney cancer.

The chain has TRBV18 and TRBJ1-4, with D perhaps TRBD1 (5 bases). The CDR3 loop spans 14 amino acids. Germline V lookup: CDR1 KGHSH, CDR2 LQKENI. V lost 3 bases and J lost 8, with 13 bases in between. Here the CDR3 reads CASSPGRGREKLFF. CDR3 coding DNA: TGTGCCAGCTCACCGGGTCGGGGCCGGGAAAAACTGTTTTTT.

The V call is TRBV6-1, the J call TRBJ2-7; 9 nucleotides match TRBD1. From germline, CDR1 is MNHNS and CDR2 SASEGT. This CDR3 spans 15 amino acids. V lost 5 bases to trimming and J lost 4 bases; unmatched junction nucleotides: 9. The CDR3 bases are TGTGCCAGCAGTCCCAGGAGGGGACAGGGTTACGAGCAGTACTTC. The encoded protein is CASSPRRGQGYEQYF.

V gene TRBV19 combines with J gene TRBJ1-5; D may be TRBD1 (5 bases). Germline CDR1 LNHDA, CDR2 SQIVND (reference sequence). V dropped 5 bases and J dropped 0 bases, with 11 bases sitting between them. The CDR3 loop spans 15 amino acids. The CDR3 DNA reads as TGTGCCAGTAGTTGGGGCTCAAATAGCAATCAGCCCCAGCATTTT. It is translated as CASSWGSNSNQPQHF.

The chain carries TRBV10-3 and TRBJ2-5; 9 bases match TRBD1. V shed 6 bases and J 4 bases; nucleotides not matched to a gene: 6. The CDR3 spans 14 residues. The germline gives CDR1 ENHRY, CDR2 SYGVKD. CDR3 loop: CAISTGTGIETQYF. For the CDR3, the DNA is TGTGCCATCAGCACCGGGACAGGGATAGAGACCCAGTACTTC.

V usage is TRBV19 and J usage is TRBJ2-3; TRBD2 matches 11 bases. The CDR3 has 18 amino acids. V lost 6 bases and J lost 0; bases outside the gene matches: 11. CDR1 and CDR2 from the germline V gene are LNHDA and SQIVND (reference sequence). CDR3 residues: CASSVGVAGGQSTDTQYF. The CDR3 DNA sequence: TGTGCCAGTAGCGTAGGGGTAGCGGGGGGGCAGAGCACAGATACGCAGTATTTT. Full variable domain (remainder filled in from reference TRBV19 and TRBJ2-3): DGGITQSPKYLFRKEGQNVTLSCEQNLNHDAMYWYRQDPGQGLRLIYYSQIVNDFQKGDIAEGYSVSREKKESFPLTVTSAQKNPTAFYLCASSVGVAGGQSTDTQYFGPGTRLTVL.

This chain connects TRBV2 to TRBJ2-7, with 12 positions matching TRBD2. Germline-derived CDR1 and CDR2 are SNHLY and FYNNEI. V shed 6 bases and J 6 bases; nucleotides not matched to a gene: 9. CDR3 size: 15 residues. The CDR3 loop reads CASRQLTSGSGEQYF. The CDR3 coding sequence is TGTGCCAGCAGACAACTGACTAGCGGGAGTGGCGAGCAGTACTTC.

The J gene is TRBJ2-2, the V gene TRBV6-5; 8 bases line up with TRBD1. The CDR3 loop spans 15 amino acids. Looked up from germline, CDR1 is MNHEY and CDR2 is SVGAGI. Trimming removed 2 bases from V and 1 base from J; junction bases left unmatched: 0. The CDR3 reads CASSYGTGNTGELFF. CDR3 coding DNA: TGTGCCAGCAGTTACGGGACAGGGAACACCGGGGAGCTGTTTTTT.

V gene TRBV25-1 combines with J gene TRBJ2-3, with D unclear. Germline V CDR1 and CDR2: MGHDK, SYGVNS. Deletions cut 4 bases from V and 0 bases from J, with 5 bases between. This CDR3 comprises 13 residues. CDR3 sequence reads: CASSGDSTDTQYF. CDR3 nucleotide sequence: TGTGCCAGCAGTGGCGACAGCACAGATACGCAGTATTTT.

The CDR3 loop reads CASTGTNLNEQFF. The CDR3 region has the DNA TGTGCCAGTACCGGGACGAACTTAAATGAGCAGTTCTTC. This chain connects TRBV5-4 to TRBJ2-1, with D possibly called TRBD1 or TRBD2 (5 bases each). Per the germline V gene, CDR1 is SGHNT and CDR2 is YYREEE (reference sequence). Trimming removed 8 bases from V and 7 bases from J, with 16 bases in between. This CDR3 has 13 amino acids. Full variable domain (remainder filled in from reference TRBV5-4 and TRBJ2-1): ETGVTQSPTHLIKTRGQQVTLRCSSQSGHNTVSWYQQALGQGPQFIFQYYREEENGRGNFPPRFSGLQFPNYSSELNVNALELDDSALYLCASTGTNLNEQFFGPGTRLTVL.

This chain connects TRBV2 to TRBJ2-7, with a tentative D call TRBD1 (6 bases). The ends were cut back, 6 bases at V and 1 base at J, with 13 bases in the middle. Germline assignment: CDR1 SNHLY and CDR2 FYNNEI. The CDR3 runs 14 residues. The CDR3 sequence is CASRGWDTSYEQYF. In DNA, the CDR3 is TGTGCCAGCAGGGGCTGGGACACGTCCTACGAGCAGTACTTC. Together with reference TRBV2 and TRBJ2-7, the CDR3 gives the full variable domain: EPEVTQTPSHQVTQMGQEVILRCVPISNHLYFYWYRQILGQKVEFLVSFYNNEISEKSEIFDDQFSVERPDGSNFTLKIRSTKLEDSAMYFCASRGWDTSYEQYFGPGTRLTVT.

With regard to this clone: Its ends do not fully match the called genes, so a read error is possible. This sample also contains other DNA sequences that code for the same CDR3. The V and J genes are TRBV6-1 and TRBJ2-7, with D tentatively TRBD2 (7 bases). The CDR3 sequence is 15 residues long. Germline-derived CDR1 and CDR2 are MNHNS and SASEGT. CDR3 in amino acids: CASSEFRGGSYEQYF. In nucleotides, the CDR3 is TGTGCCAGCAGTGAATTCAGGGGAGGGTCCTACGAGCAGTACTTT.

CDR3 in DNA: TGCAGCGTTGAAGACCCACAGGGGGGGATCGGGGAGCTGTTTTTT. Its translation: CSVEDPQGGIGELFF. The chain joins TRBV29-1 to TRBJ2-2; weak D call: TRBD1 (8 bases). The CDR3 is 15 amino acids. CDR1 and CDR2 (germline): SQVTM, ANQGSEA. V gave up 0 bases and J gave up 7 bases, with 15 bases separating them.

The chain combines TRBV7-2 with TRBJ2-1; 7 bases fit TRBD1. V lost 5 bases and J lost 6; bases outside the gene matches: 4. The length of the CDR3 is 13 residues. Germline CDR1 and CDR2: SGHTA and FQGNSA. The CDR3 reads CASSLTGVNEQFF. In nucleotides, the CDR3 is TGTGCCAGCAGCCTTACAGGGGTCAATGAGCAGTTCTTC.

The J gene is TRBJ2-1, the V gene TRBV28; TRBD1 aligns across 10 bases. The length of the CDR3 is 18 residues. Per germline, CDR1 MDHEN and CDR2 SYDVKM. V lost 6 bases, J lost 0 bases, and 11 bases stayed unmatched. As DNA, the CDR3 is TGTGCCAGCAGGATTCCCGGGACAGGGGTCAGCTCCTACAATGAGCAGTTCTTC. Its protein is CASRIPGTGVSSYNEQFF.

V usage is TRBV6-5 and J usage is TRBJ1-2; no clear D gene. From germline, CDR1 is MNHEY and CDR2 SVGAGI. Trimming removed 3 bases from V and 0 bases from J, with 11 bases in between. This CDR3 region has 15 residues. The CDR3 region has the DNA TGTGCCAGCAGTTATGACTCCCGTACTAACTATGGCTACACCTTC. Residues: CASSYDSRTNYGYTF.

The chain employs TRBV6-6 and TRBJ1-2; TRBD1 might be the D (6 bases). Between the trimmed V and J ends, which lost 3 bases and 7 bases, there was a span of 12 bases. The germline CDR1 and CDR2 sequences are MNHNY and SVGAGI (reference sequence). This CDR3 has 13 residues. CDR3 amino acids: CASSYQQGLGYTF. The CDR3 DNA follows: TGTGCCAGCAGTTATCAACAGGGCCTTGGCTACACCTTC.

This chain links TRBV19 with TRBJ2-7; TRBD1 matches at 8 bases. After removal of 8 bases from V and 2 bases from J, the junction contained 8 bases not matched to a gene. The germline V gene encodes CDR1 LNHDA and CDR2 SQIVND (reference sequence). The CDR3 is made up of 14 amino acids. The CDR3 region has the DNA TGTGCCAGTTCACCGGGACAGGCTGCCTACGAGCAGTACTTC. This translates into CASSPGQAAYEQYF.

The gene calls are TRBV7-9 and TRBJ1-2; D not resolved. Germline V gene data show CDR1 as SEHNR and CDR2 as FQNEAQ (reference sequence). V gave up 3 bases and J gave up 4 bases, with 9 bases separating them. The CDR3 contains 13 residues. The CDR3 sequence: CASSFSTPYGYTF. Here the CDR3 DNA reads TGTGCCAGCAGCTTTAGTACTCCCTATGGCTACACCTTC.

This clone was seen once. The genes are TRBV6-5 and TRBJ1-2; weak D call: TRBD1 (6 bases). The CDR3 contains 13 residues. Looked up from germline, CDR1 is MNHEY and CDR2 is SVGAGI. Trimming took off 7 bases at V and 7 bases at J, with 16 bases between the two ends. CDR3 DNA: TGTGCCAGCACCGAAGGGGGGAGGGGTGGCTACACCTTC. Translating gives CASTEGGRGGYTF.

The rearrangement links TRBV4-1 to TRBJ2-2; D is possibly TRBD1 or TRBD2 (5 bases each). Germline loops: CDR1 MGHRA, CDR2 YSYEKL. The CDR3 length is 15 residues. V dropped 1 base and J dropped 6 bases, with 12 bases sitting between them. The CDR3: CASSQVEGSAGELFF. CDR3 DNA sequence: TGCGCCAGCAGCCAAGTAGAGGGGAGCGCCGGGGAGCTGTTTTTT.

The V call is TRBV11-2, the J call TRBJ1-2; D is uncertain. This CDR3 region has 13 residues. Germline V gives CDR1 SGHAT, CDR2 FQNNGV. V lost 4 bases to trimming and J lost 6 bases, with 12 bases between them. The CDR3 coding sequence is TGTGCCAGCAGCTCCGGCCGCGGCCATGGCTACACCTTC. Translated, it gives CASSSGRGHGYTF.